A single sample is the source of the 30 T cell receptor beta chains below, sequenced in a study of T cells in tumors after PD-1 blockade (dated by TCRdb to between 2017 and 2020). The method was the immunoSEQ multiplex PCR assay. TCRdb re-hosts the immuneACCESS table, in-frame sequences only. Its copies lack some clones; in the studies checked, an unresolved V gene accounts for under half of them, and the cause for the rest is not known. For this sample the table gives 15,000 or so clones, of which around 80% were detected only once. The top ten clones comprise roughly 20% of the sample. Reading the label with the study, this specimen's time point is: after anti-PD-1 therapy. Sequenced here: PBMCs, sampled after anti-PD-1 treatment. These receptors came from a human donor with basal cell carcinoma.

The genes are TRBV5-1 and TRBJ1-4, with TRBD1 as a possible D gene (5 bases). The germline V gene has CDR1 SGHRS and CDR2 YFSETQ. This CDR3 is 13 amino acids long. V shed 2 bases and J shed 7 bases, with 9 bases lying between them. The CDR3: CASSLRGGEKLFF. In DNA form, the CDR3 reads TGCGCCAGCAGCTTACGGGGCGGTGAAAAACTGTTTTTT.

The chain recombines TRBV9 with TRBJ2-3, with 9 bases identical to TRBD1. CDR1 and CDR2 from the germline V gene are SGDLS and YYNGEE. V gave up 2 bases and J gave up 3 bases; unmatched junction bases: 4. CDR3 length: 15 residues. CDR3 residues: CASSVTGGGTDTQYF. CDR3 nucleotide sequence: TGTGCCAGCAGCGTCACAGGGGGCGGAACAGATACGCAGTATTTT.

The gene calls are TRBV28 and TRBJ1-1; no reliable D call. Germline CDR1 and CDR2: MDHEN and SYDVKM. The CDR3 has 12 amino acids. Between the trimmed V and J ends, which lost 3 bases and 3 bases, there was a span of 5 bases. The CDR3 sequence: CASSFSDTEAFF. CDR3 coding DNA: TGTGCCAGCAGTTTTTCGGACACTGAAGCTTTCTTT.

This rearrangement joins TRBV4-1 to TRBJ2-2, with D perhaps TRBD2 (5 bases). The CDR3 has 16 amino acids. The germline V gene has CDR1 MGHRA and CDR2 YSYEKL. V was clipped by 1 base and J by 5 bases, with 14 bases between them. In DNA form, the CDR3 reads TGCGCCAGCAGCCAAGGGGAGCTGTCTACGACCGGGGAGCTGTTTTTT. It codes for CASSQGELSTTGELFF.

The chain recombines TRBV12-3 or TRBV12-4 with TRBJ2-5, with unresolved D. There are 12 residues in the CDR3. Trimming took 5 bases from V and 5 from J, leaving 9 bases between them. The CDR3: CASSRVWETQYF. CDR3 nucleotide sequence: TGTGCCAGCAGTAGGGTGTGGGAGACCCAGTACTTC.

This sequence joins TRBV10-3 and TRBJ2-5; D might be TRBD2 (5 bases). The CDR3 covers 15 residues. The V gene's germline CDR1 is ENHRY and CDR2 SYGVKD. Between the trimmed V and J ends, which lost 0 bases and 3 bases, there was a span of 11 bases. The CDR3 coding sequence is TGTGCCATCAGTGAGTCTGGTACGGGGAAAGAGACCCAGTACTTC. Residues: CAISESGTGKETQYF.

The V gene is TRBV9, the J gene TRBJ2-1; TRBD2 is a possible D gene (7 bases). Germline assignment: CDR1 SGDLS and CDR2 YYNGEE. The CDR3 is made up of 16 amino acids. The germline V and J ends were trimmed by 4 bases and 1 base, with 15 bases remaining between them. The CDR3 loop reads CASSQGRGPSYNEQFF. In nucleotides, the CDR3 is TGTGCCAGCAGCCAGGGGCGGGGGCCTTCCTACAATGAGCAGTTCTTC.

CDR3 DNA sequence: TGCGCCAGCAGCTGGGACAGCCCTATGAACACTGAAGCTTTCTTT. It specifies CASSWDSPMNTEAFF. The chain joins TRBV5-1 to TRBJ1-1; 7 nucleotides match TRBD1. Looked up from germline, CDR1 is SGHRS and CDR2 is YFSETQ. This CDR3 has 15 amino acids. J gave up 0 bases and V 3 bases, and 5 bases lay outside the gene matches.

The V and J genes are TRBV5-5 and TRBJ2-1; no firm D call. V was cut by 1 base and J by 8 bases, with 13 bases left in between. The CDR3 spans 14 residues. Germline assignment: CDR1 SGHKS and CDR2 YYEKEE (reference sequence). The CDR3 spells CASSLYLPGYEQFF. The CDR3 nucleotides are TGTGCCAGCAGCTTGTATCTTCCGGGTTATGAGCAGTTCTTC.

CDR3 coding DNA: TGTGCCAGCAGTTCGGGATTCTACGAGCAGTACTTC. Its translation is CASSSGFYEQYF. This chain joins TRBV28 and TRBJ2-7, with a possible D match to TRBD2 (5 bases). Germline CDR1 reads MDHEN; CDR2 reads SYDVKM. The ends were cut back, 4 bases at V and 3 bases at J, with 7 bases in the middle. This CDR3 has 12 residues.

The V call is TRBV14, the J call TRBJ2-3; D is perhaps TRBD1 (6 bases). With 4 bases removed from V and 6 bases from J, the gap between germline ends came to 11 bases. Germline V CDR1 and CDR2: SGHDN, FVKESK. The CDR3 contains 13 residues. The CDR3 protein is CASSRQTGDTQYF. The CDR3 nucleotides are TGTGCCAGCAGCCGGCAAACAGGGGATACGCAGTATTTT.

This chain uses TRBV27 with TRBJ1-6; 8 bases are shared with TRBD1. The V gene end was trimmed by 3 bases and the J gene end by 7 bases; junction bases not matched to a gene: 8. CDR1 is MNHEY, CDR2 SMNVEV, per germline (reference sequence). The CDR3 has 16 amino acids. The CDR3 DNA sequence: TGTGCCAGCAGTTTTTCTTCGGGACAGGTCAATTCACCCCTCCACTTT. It yields the protein CASSFSSGQVNSPLHF.

The CDR3 DNA reads as TGTGCCAGTAGTTTTAGCGGGGGGACTAGCACAGATACGCAGTATTTT. Translating it yields CASSFSGGTSTDTQYF. V and J are TRBV19 and TRBJ2-3; 10 nucleotides match TRBD2. Per the germline V gene, CDR1 is LNHDA and CDR2 is SQIVND (reference sequence). The length of the CDR3 is 16 residues. The trim removed 5 bases at V and 0 bases at J, leaving 5 bases unmatched.

V usage is TRBV12-3 or TRBV12-4 and J usage is TRBJ2-5; D not certain. CDR3 length equals 12 residues. The V end was cut by 3 bases, the J end by 3 bases, with 5 bases between. In DNA form, the CDR3 reads TGTGCCAGCAGTTTCCGGGAAGAGACCCAGTACTTC. Amino acids: CASSFREETQYF.

The chain joins TRBV2 to TRBJ2-1; the match to TRBD2 covers 7 bases. V lost 3 bases, J lost 0 bases, and 14 bases stayed unmatched. CDR3 length: 19 amino acids. CDR1 and CDR2 from the germline V gene are SNHLY and FYNNEI. The CDR3 nucleotides are TGTGCCAGCAGTGACGGGTGGGGGGGGGTGGGGAGCTCCTACAATGAGCAGTTCTTC. This gives the protein CASSDGWGGVGSSYNEQFF.

The rearrangement uses TRBV28 and TRBJ2-5; D is perhaps TRBD2 (5 bases). Germline assignment: CDR1 MDHEN and CDR2 SYDVKM. The CDR3 spans 14 residues. Deletions cut 3 bases from V and 5 bases from J, with 13 bases between. The CDR3 loop is CASSFYLGVETQYF. The CDR3 coding sequence is TGTGCCAGCAGTTTCTATCTGGGAGTGGAGACCCAGTACTTC.

In its sample, this clone was seen a few times. J is TRBJ1-6 and V is TRBV7-9, with D possibly being TRBD1 (6 bases). The CDR3 has 16 residues. With 5 bases removed from V and 10 bases from J, the gap between germline ends came to 21 bases. CDR1 is SEHNR and CDR2 is FQNEAQ in the germline V gene (reference sequence). The CDR3 DNA reads TGTGCCAGCAGCCCCCCTGGGGTCAGGGGACGGTCACCCCTCCACTTT. It yields the protein CASSPPGVRGRSPLHF.

CDR3: CASSIIGQSKNYGYTF. CDR3 nucleotides: TGTGCCAGCAGCATTATCGGACAGTCAAAGAACTATGGCTACACCTTC. This chain connects TRBV7-2 to TRBJ1-2, with D possibly matching TRBD1 (6 bases). The germline CDR1 and CDR2 sequences are SGHTA and FQGNSA. The CDR3 consists of 16 residues. V shed 5 bases and J shed 2 bases, with 18 bases lying between them.

The rearrangement uses TRBV7-3 and TRBJ2-1; 7 bases align to TRBD2. The junction had 19 bases not matched to a gene; V was cut back by 2 bases and J by 6 bases. In germline, CDR1 is SGHTA, CDR2 FQGTGA. The CDR3 is 19 residues long. The CDR3 reads CASSLRAGGGRPDFNEQFF. In nucleotides, the CDR3 is TGTGCCAGCAGCTTACGGGCGGGCGGGGGACGGCCAGATTTCAATGAGCAGTTCTTC.

V and J are TRBV4-1 and TRBJ1-1; a weak D match, TRBD1 (5 bases). Germline lookup yields CDR1 MGHRA and CDR2 YSYEKL. The CDR3 is made up of 15 amino acids. The ends were cut back, 4 bases at V and 5 bases at J, with 17 bases in the middle. In DNA, the CDR3 is TGCGCCAGCAGCCGGGACGGTAACGCGATTACTGAAGCTTTCTTT. Protein product: CASSRDGNAITEAFF.

V and J are TRBV7-7 and TRBJ2-5; D perhaps matches TRBD1 (6 bases). The CDR3 is 15 amino acids. The ends were cut back, 1 base at V and 4 bases at J, with 13 bases in the middle. Per the germline V gene, CDR1 is SSHAT and CDR2 is FNYEAQ (reference sequence). As DNA, the CDR3 is TGTGCCAGCAGCTTAGAACTGGGGGCGGGAGAGACCCAGTACTTC. Translation: CASSLELGAGETQYF. Supplemented by reference TRBV7-7 and TRBJ2-5, the full variable domain reads GAGVSQSPRYKVTKRGQDVTLRCDPISSHATLYWYQQALGQGPEFLTYFNYEAQPDKSGLPSDRFSAERPEGSISTLTIQRTEQRDSAMYRCASSLELGAGETQYFGPGTRLLVL.

The genes are TRBV30 and TRBJ2-1, with 12 bases lining up with TRBD2. From germline, CDR1 is GTSNPN and CDR2 SVGIG (reference sequence). V dropped 0 bases and J dropped 2; count of bases not matched to a gene: 5. The CDR3 runs 17 residues. CDR3 nucleotides: TGTGCCTGGAGTGTGCCTAGCGGGAGGGCCCCCTACAATGAGCAGTTCTTC. Encoded protein: CAWSVPSGRAPYNEQFF.

The rearrangement joins TRBV10-3 to TRBJ2-5, with 8 bases aligning to TRBD2. The length of the CDR3 is 15 residues. Germline trimming cut 3 bases from V and 5 bases from J; bases unmatched to any gene: 8. From germline, CDR1 is ENHRY and CDR2 SYGVKD. CDR3 in DNA: TGTGCCATCAGTGACGTGACGGCTAGCGGGGAGACCCAGTACTTC. Its translation is CAISDVTASGETQYF.

The chain uses TRBV28 and TRBJ2-6; TRBD2 is a possible D gene (5 bases). CDR1 is MDHEN, CDR2 SYDVKM, per germline. This CDR3 is 15 amino acids long. Trimming pared 5 bases from V and 2 bases from J, leaving 10 bases between. CDR3 sequence (DNA): TGTGCCAGCAGTCCCGGACTTGCTGGGGCCAACGTCCTGACTTTC. It yields the protein CASSPGLAGANVLTF. The entire variable domain, with the rest obtained from reference TRBV28 and TRBJ2-6, is as follows: DVKVTQSSRYLVKRTGEKVFLECVQDMDHENMFWYRQDPGLGLRLIYFSYDVKMKEKGDIPEGYSVSREKKERFSLILESASTNQTSMYLCASSPGLAGANVLTFGAGSRLTVL.

This sequence joins TRBV5-4 and TRBJ2-3; 16 nucleotides align to TRBD2. This CDR3 contains 19 residues. Germline CDR1 reads SGHNT; CDR2 reads YYREEE (reference sequence). Unmatched junction bases numbered 13, after V lost 5 bases and J lost 4 bases. The chain's CDR3 is CASSSGTSGGAAFPDTQYF. CDR3 bases: TGTGCCAGCAGTTCCGGGACTAGCGGGGGGGCCGCGTTTCCAGATACGCAGTATTTT.

The V call is TRBV19, the J call TRBJ1-5; 12 nucleotides align to TRBD1. This CDR3 has 18 amino acids. The germline V gene encodes CDR1 LNHDA and CDR2 SQIVND (reference sequence). Trimming cost V 6 bases and J 1 base; bases outside gene matches: 10. DNA for the CDR3: TGTGCCAGTAGCGGGACAGGGGGCTTTGGAAGGAGCAATCAGCCCCAGCATTTT. This encodes CASSGTGGFGRSNQPQHF.

The chain is built from TRBV5-6 and TRBJ2-7; TRBD2 is a possible D gene (5 bases). Germline lookup yields CDR1 SGHDT and CDR2 YYEEEE. With 2 bases removed from V and 0 bases from J, the gap between germline ends came to 6 bases. The CDR3 totals 13 residues. CDR3 DNA: TGTGCCAGCAGCTTAGCGGTCTCCTACGAGCAGTACTTC. It encodes CASSLAVSYEQYF.

There are a few counts of this clone. An end of the junction differs from the germline gene, which may be a read error. Additional DNA sequences in this sample encode the identical CDR3. This sequence joins TRBV2 and TRBJ2-1, with 9 nucleotides matching TRBD2. The V gene's germline CDR1 is SNHLY and CDR2 FYNNEI. The CDR3 is 19 amino acids. CDR3 sequence reads: CPSSHGGAREGSSYNEQFF. CDR3 in DNA: TGTCCCAGCAGTCATGGGGGGGCGCGGGAGGGGAGCTCCTACAATGAGCAGTTCTTC.

The rearrangement joins TRBV7-6 to TRBJ2-5; TRBD1 matches 9 bases. The CDR3 length is 14 residues. Per the germline V gene, CDR1 is SGHVS and CDR2 is FNYEAQ. The V gene end was trimmed by 6 bases and the J gene end by 4 bases; junction bases not matched to a gene: 6. The CDR3 here is CASRPDRGVETQYF. The CDR3 nucleotides are TGTGCCAGCAGACCCGACAGGGGGGTAGAGACCCAGTACTTC.

The table lists this clone with a few counts. The V and J genes are TRBV3-1 (or the pseudogene TRBV3-2) and TRBJ1-5; maybe TRBD1 (5 bases). This CDR3 comprises 16 residues. Germline V gene lookup returns CDR1 LGHDT and CDR2 YNNKEL (reference sequence). Trimming cost V 2 bases and J 4 bases, with 15 bases left between them. CDR3 loop: CASSQMPRGENQPQHF. Written as DNA, the CDR3 is TGTGCCAGCAGCCAAATGCCGAGAGGGGAGAATCAGCCCCAGCATTTT.